This is a list of T cell receptor beta chains from one sample in a study of T cells in Graves' hyperthyroidism and ophthalmopathy. Each CDR3 protein is one row after TCRdb ran MiXCR on the multiplex PCR reads. Of around 520,000 distinct CDR3 sequences in the sample, under 15% were seen once. The sequencing sample was made of blood. Source of these receptors: a woman aged 18 to 35 with Graves' hyperthyroidism. Both conserved end residues are part of each CDR3. A D gene is named only where the DNA matches it firmly. Clone size is shown for a subset of rows, as once, few, many or a class of expanded clone.

CDR3nt: TGCGCCAGCAGCTTGGGACCAGGGGGCGACTACACCTTC
CDR3aa: CASSLGPGGDYTF
d_gene: TRBD1
abundance: many
v_gene: TRBV5-1
j_gene: TRBJ1-2

CDR3nt: TGTGCCAGCAGTCTCCGGGACTTTACCCATGAGCAGTTCTTC
CDR3aa: CASSLRDFTHEQFF
d_gene: -
abundance: many
v_gene: TRBV12-3/TRBV12-4
j_gene: TRBJ2-1

CDR3nt: TGCGCCAGCAGCTTGGTGTCTGCGAACACCGGGGAGCTGTTTTTT
CDR3aa: CASSLVSANTGELFF
d_gene: -
abundance: many
v_gene: TRBV7-8
j_gene: TRBJ2-2

CDR3nt: TGTGCCAGCAGCCCGATCGGGGATGTCGTCACCGGGGAGCTGTTTTTT
CDR3aa: CASSPIGDVVTGELFF
d_gene: -
abundance: many
v_gene: TRBV3-1
j_gene: TRBJ2-2

CDR3nt: TGCAGCGCCGAGGGGGACGGAGTAGAGACCCAGTACTTC
CDR3aa: CSAEGDGVETQYF
d_gene: -
abundance: -
v_gene: TRBV29-1
j_gene: TRBJ2-5

CDR3nt: TGTGCCAGCAGCCAAAAACAGGGCGTCGTGACTGAAGCTTTCTTT
CDR3aa: CASSQKQGVVTEAFF
d_gene: -
abundance: many
v_gene: TRBV3-1
j_gene: TRBJ1-1

CDR3nt: TGTGCCAGCAGCTTAGTGGCAACGAAAGACAATGAGCAGTTCTTC
CDR3aa: CASSLVATKDNEQFF
d_gene: -
abundance: many
v_gene: TRBV7-2
j_gene: TRBJ2-1

CDR3nt: TGTGCCAGCAGTTACTCAGGGCGTTCTAACTATGGCTACACCTTC
CDR3aa: CASSYSGRSNYGYTF
d_gene: -
abundance: -
v_gene: TRBV12-3/TRBV12-4
j_gene: TRBJ1-2

CDR3nt: TGTGCCAGCAGTGGGGCTAGCGGGAGGGTAGATACGCAGTATTTT
CDR3aa: CASSGASGRVDTQYF
d_gene: TRBD2
abundance: few
v_gene: TRBV2
j_gene: TRBJ2-3

CDR3nt: TGTGCCAGCTCACCACATCAGGCTTTTAAGGGGAACTATGGCTACACCTTC
CDR3aa: CASSPHQAFKGNYGYTF
d_gene: -
abundance: -
v_gene: TRBV18
j_gene: TRBJ1-2

CDR3nt: TGTGCCAGCAGCTTGGGGCTGCCGCGGGCCGTGAATGAGCAGTTCTTC
CDR3aa: CASSLGLPRAVNEQFF
d_gene: -
abundance: -
v_gene: TRBV5-5
j_gene: TRBJ2-1

CDR3nt: TGTGCCAGCAGCTTCCCGGGGCCCCAGCATTTT
CDR3aa: CASSFPGPQHF
d_gene: -
abundance: -
v_gene: TRBV5-8
j_gene: TRBJ1-5

CDR3nt: TGTGCCACCAGCAGAGATGCGGGTTCTGGAAACACCATATATTTT
CDR3aa: CATSRDAGSGNTIYF
d_gene: -
abundance: -
v_gene: TRBV15
j_gene: TRBJ1-3

CDR3nt: TGTGCCAGCAGCCCACATAGCGGGAGATACAATGAGCAGTTCTTC
CDR3aa: CASSPHSGRYNEQFF
d_gene: TRBD2
abundance: few
v_gene: TRBV14
j_gene: TRBJ2-1

CDR3nt: TGTGCCAGCTCGTGGGGGGACACCGGGGAGCTGTTTTTT
CDR3aa: CASSWGDTGELFF
d_gene: -
abundance: -
v_gene: TRBV6-8
j_gene: TRBJ2-2

CDR3nt: TGCGCCAGCGGGCTTCGTTCAAGAGGTGGAACCACGGGCTACACCTTC
CDR3aa: CASGLRSRGGTTGYTF
d_gene: -
abundance: many
v_gene: TRBV10-2
j_gene: TRBJ1-2

CDR3nt: TGTGCCAGCAGTATCCTGGACAGGGGCCTTTCCAATCAGCCCCAGCATTTT
CDR3aa: CASSILDRGLSNQPQHF
d_gene: TRBD1
abundance: many
v_gene: TRBV6-9
j_gene: TRBJ1-5

CDR3nt: TGCGCCAGCAGTCTCGACACGGATAGGGGAGAGACCCAGTACTTC
CDR3aa: CASSLDTDRGETQYF
d_gene: -
abundance: many
v_gene: TRBV10-2
j_gene: TRBJ2-5

CDR3nt: TGTGCCAGCAGCTTAGGAGGACTAGCGGGAGTAAGAGATACGCAGTATTTT
CDR3aa: CASSLGGLAGVRDTQYF
d_gene: TRBD2
abundance: many
v_gene: TRBV7-2
j_gene: TRBJ2-3

CDR3nt: TGCGCCAGCAGCTTGAGGGGACTAGCGGGAGGATCCACCGGGGAGCTGTTTTTT
CDR3aa: CASSLRGLAGGSTGELFF
d_gene: TRBD2
abundance: -
v_gene: TRBV5-1
j_gene: TRBJ2-2

CDR3nt: TGTGCCAGCAGCTTATATTCAGGGTTGCTAGAGACCCAGTACTTC
CDR3aa: CASSLYSGLLETQYF
d_gene: -
abundance: many
v_gene: TRBV11-2
j_gene: TRBJ2-5

CDR3nt: TGTGCCAGCAGTGAAATGGGAGGAAGAAACACTGAAGCTTTCTTT
CDR3aa: CASSEMGGRNTEAFF
d_gene: -
abundance: many
v_gene: TRBV2
j_gene: TRBJ1-1

CDR3nt: TGTGCCATCAGTGAGAATCAATTCAACTCTGGAAACACCATATATTTT
CDR3aa: CAISENQFNSGNTIYF
d_gene: -
abundance: many
v_gene: TRBV10-3
j_gene: TRBJ1-3

CDR3nt: TGTGCCTGGAGTGTACGAGGCAGGGGGGATGAGCAGTTCTTC
CDR3aa: CAWSVRGRGDEQFF
d_gene: -
abundance: many
v_gene: TRBV30
j_gene: TRBJ2-1

CDR3nt: TGTGCCAGCAGCCTTCGGACAGGGGCCGACTATGGCTACACCTTC
CDR3aa: CASSLRTGADYGYTF
d_gene: TRBD1
abundance: many
v_gene: TRBV13
j_gene: TRBJ1-2

CDR3nt: TGTGCCAGCAGCTTCGGGGCGTCCTCTGGAAACACCATATATTTT
CDR3aa: CASSFGASSGNTIYF
d_gene: -
abundance: -
v_gene: TRBV7-2
j_gene: TRBJ1-3

CDR3nt: TGCGCCAGCAGCGGGGGACTAGATGGGGGAACCCAGTACTTC
CDR3aa: CASSGGLDGGTQYF
d_gene: TRBD2
abundance: -
v_gene: TRBV5-1
j_gene: TRBJ2-5

CDR3nt: TGTGCCAGCAGCAAAACAGGGTTGGGGGAGGCCTACAATGAGCAGTTCTTC
CDR3aa: CASSKTGLGEAYNEQFF
d_gene: -
abundance: many
v_gene: TRBV11-3
j_gene: TRBJ2-1

CDR3nt: TGTGCCAGCAGCGGGACCCAGGGGCGCAGGAACACCGGGGAGCTGTTTTTT
CDR3aa: CASSGTQGRRNTGELFF
d_gene: -
abundance: -
v_gene: TRBV9
j_gene: TRBJ2-2

CDR3nt: TGTGCCAGCAGCCAAAGGGGGCTGAACACTGAAGCTTTCTTT
CDR3aa: CASSQRGLNTEAFF
d_gene: TRBD1
abundance: many
v_gene: TRBV14
j_gene: TRBJ1-1

CDR3nt: TGTGCCAGCATCGTGAGGGACAGGGACATAGCTTTCTTT
CDR3aa: CASIVRDRDIAFF
d_gene: TRBD1
abundance: many
v_gene: TRBV28
j_gene: TRBJ1-1

CDR3nt: TGTGCCACCAGTGATCCCAGTAGCGGGAACACCGGGGAGCTGTTTTTT
CDR3aa: CATSDPSSGNTGELFF
d_gene: -
abundance: few
v_gene: TRBV24-1
j_gene: TRBJ2-2

CDR3nt: TGCAGCGTTGGCCGGGAGAGCAGAGAGACCCAGTACTTC
CDR3aa: CSVGRESRETQYF
d_gene: -
abundance: many
v_gene: TRBV29-1
j_gene: TRBJ2-5

CDR3nt: TGTGCCAGCAGCCCCAGCGGGATCTCCTACAATAACCAGTTCTTC
CDR3aa: CASSPSGISYNNQFF
d_gene: TRBD2
abundance: -
v_gene: TRBV11-2
j_gene: TRBJ2-1

CDR3nt: TGCGGTGCTTGTAGCGGGAAGGTGGGTAATGAGCAGTTCTTC
CDR3aa: CGACSGKVGNEQFF
d_gene: TRBD2
abundance: -
v_gene: TRBV20-1
j_gene: TRBJ2-1

CDR3nt: TGTGCCAGCAGCGTCGGGTTTGGTAGCGGGAGCACAGATACGCAGTATTTT
CDR3aa: CASSVGFGSGSTDTQYF
d_gene: TRBD2
abundance: few
v_gene: TRBV9
j_gene: TRBJ2-3

CDR3nt: TGTGCCAGCAGTCCGGGAACATCCTACGAGCAGTACTTC
CDR3aa: CASSPGTSYEQYF
d_gene: -
abundance: many
v_gene: TRBV7-3
j_gene: TRBJ2-7

CDR3nt: TGCAGCGTAAACCCGGGACAGTCAACCTACGAGCAGTACTTC
CDR3aa: CSVNPGQSTYEQYF
d_gene: TRBD1
abundance: many
v_gene: TRBV29-1
j_gene: TRBJ2-7

CDR3nt: TGCAGTGGGAGGGGGCACCGGGACAGGGTCGTTGAGCAGTTCTTC
CDR3aa: CSGRGHRDRVVEQFF
d_gene: TRBD1
abundance: -
v_gene: TRBV20-1
j_gene: TRBJ2-1

CDR3nt: TGTGCCAGCGTCTTCTCCGAGACTAGCAATGAGCAGTTCTTC
CDR3aa: CASVFSETSNEQFF
d_gene: -
abundance: many
v_gene: TRBV2
j_gene: TRBJ2-1

CDR3nt: TGCGCCAGCAGCACGGGACTAGCGGGGCGCACAGATACGCAGTATTTT
CDR3aa: CASSTGLAGRTDTQYF
d_gene: TRBD2
abundance: many
v_gene: TRBV5-1
j_gene: TRBJ2-3

CDR3nt: TGTGCCAGCAGCCAAGGACCGAACACCGGGGAGCTGTCTTTT
CDR3aa: CASSQGPNTGELSF
d_gene: -
abundance: few
v_gene: TRBV3-1
j_gene: TRBJ2-2

CDR3nt: TGTGCCAGCAAATATCAGGGGGCGGACTATGGCTACACCTTC
CDR3aa: CASKYQGADYGYTF
d_gene: TRBD1
abundance: many
v_gene: TRBV2
j_gene: TRBJ1-2